This T cell receptor beta chain came from a study of cytomegalovirus exposure and HLA in healthy donors. Study-wide points: Most TCR sequences were rare, but some public TCRs occurred in many donors. The authors listed roughly 150 TCR beta chains as cytomegalovirus-associated. With high specificity and sensitivity, the classifier reportedly diagnosed cytomegalovirus status.

CDR1 SGDLS and CDR2 YYNGEE come from the germline V gene. The length of the CDR3 is 14 residues. V dropped 1 base and J dropped 5; count of bases not matched to a gene: 1. A note on this clone: What it recognizes is unknown.

The repertoire was sequenced with immunoSEQ multiplex PCR; TCRdb's copy has only in-frame clones and lacks some. The sample has around 86,000 clones; over 85% are singletons. This receptor was taken from a woman aged 25 to 39 in good health and CMV-seropositive. The material sequenced was PBMCs. The V and J genes are TRBV9 and TRBJ2-5; 11 nucleotides match TRBD2. CDR3 protein: CASSVRTSGETQYF. As DNA, the CDR3 is TGTGCCAGCAGCGTAAGGACTAGCGGGGAGACCCAGTACTTC.